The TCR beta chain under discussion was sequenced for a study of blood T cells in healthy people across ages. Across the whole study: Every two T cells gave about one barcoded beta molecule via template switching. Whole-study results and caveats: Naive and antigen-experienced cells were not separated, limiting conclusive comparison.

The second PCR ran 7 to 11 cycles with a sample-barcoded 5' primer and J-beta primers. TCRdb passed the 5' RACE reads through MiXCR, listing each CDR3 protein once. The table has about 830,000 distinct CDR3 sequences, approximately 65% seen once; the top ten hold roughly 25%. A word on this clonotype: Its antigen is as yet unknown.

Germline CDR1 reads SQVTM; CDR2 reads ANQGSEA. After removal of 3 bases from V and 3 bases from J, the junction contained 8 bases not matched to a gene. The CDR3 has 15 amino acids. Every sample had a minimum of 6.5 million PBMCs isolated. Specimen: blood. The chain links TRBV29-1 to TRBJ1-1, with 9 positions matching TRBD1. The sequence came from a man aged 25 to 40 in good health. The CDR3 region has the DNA TGCAGCGTTGACCCCAGCGGGACAGGGTACACTGAAGCTTTCTTT. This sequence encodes CSVDPSGTGYTEAFF.